What follows are 7 T cell receptor beta chains derived from one specimen sequenced in a study of neoadjuvant nivolumab and ipilimumab in lung cancer. The table came from immunoSEQ multiplex PCR; TCRdb's copy has only in-frame clones and leaves some out. The sample includes about 4,000 clones, around three quarters seen only once; the top ten take roughly 4.9%. The sequences come from peripheral blood, collected after neoadjuvant nivolumab, alone or with ipilimumab, at or shortly before surgery. The receptors were sampled from an adult with non-small cell lung cancer.

The J gene is TRBJ1-2, the V gene TRBV5-6; D gene unclear. Germline V gene lookup returns CDR1 SGHDT and CDR2 YYEEEE. The V end lost 2 bases, the J end lost 7 bases, and 6 bases lay between the germline ends. CDR3 length: 11 residues. CDR3 bases: TGTGCCAGCAGCTTTATTGGTGGCTACACCTTC. This encodes CASSFIGGYTF.

This clone appeared a single time. This rearrangement joins TRBV18 to TRBJ2-5; TRBD2 matches 7 bases. Germline V gives CDR1 KGHSH, CDR2 LQKENI. Unmatched junction bases numbered 11, after V lost 6 bases and J lost 7 bases. The CDR3 runs to 14 residues. The CDR3 spells CASSSSGSEATQYF. The CDR3 bases are TGTGCCAGCTCGTCTAGCGGATCTGAGGCGACCCAGTACTTC. The complete variable domain, with remaining parts taken from reference TRBV18 and TRBJ2-5, reads NAGVMQNPRHLVRRRGQEARLRCSPMKGHSHVYWYRQLPEEGLKFMVYLQKENIIDESGMPKERFSAEFPKEGPSILRIQQVVRGDSAAYFCASSSSGSEATQYFGPGTRLLVL.

This clone was seen a single time. The rearrangement joins TRBV19 to TRBJ1-2; unclear D gene. Germline lookup yields CDR1 LNHDA and CDR2 SQIVND (reference sequence). This CDR3 is built from 12 residues. V shed 6 bases and J shed 4 bases, with 9 bases lying between them. CDR3 DNA sequence: TGTGCCAGTAGCCTCGGTGGCTATGGCTACACCTTC. Translation: CASSLGGYGYTF.

This clone is a singleton in its sample. V gene TRBV19 combines with J gene TRBJ2-3, with 13 bases that match TRBD2. Germline-derived CDR1 and CDR2 are LNHDA and SQIVND (reference sequence). CDR3 length equals 16 residues. Germline trimming cut 6 bases from V and 3 bases from J; bases unmatched to any gene: 6. The CDR3 sequence: CASSQGLAGLTDTQYF. The CDR3 DNA reads as TGTGCCAGTAGCCAGGGACTAGCGGGATTAACAGATACGCAGTATTTT. Based on the CDR3 plus reference TRBV19 and TRBJ2-3, the full variable domain is DGGITQSPKYLFRKEGQNVTLSCEQNLNHDAMYWYRQDPGQGLRLIYYSQIVNDFQKGDIAEGYSVSREKKESFPLTVTSAQKNPTAFYLCASSQGLAGLTDTQYFGPGTRLTVL.

V and J are TRBV20-1 and TRBJ2-3; the D is unclear. Germline CDR1 and CDR2: DFQATT and SNEGSKA (reference sequence). V was trimmed by 5 bases and J by 1 base, leaving 4 bases between them. This CDR3 is built from 11 residues. CDR3 coding DNA: TGCAGTGCTTGGGGCACAGATACGCAGTATTTT. It codes for CSAWGTDTQYF.

The chain recombines TRBV19 with TRBJ2-3; no firm D call. The CDR3 sequence is 11 residues long. With 3 bases removed from V and 10 bases from J, the gap between germline ends came to 8 bases. Germline CDR1 and CDR2: LNHDA and SQIVND (reference sequence). The CDR3 loop is CASSMNSPQYF. Written as DNA, the CDR3 is TGTGCCAGTAGTATGAACTCACCGCAGTATTTT.

The chain recombines TRBV6-5 with TRBJ2-7; D assignment may be TRBD1 or TRBD2 (7 bases each). The CDR3 is made up of 14 amino acids. Trimming removed 2 bases at V and 6 bases at J, with 14 bases between. Germline V gene sequence: CDR1 MNHEY, CDR2 SVGAGI. This CDR3 is CASSYDPGGAEQYF. CDR3 in DNA: TGTGCCAGCAGTTACGACCCAGGGGGGGCCGAGCAGTACTTC.